The 29 T cell receptor beta chains presented below share a single source sample, sequenced in a study of blood T cells in healthy people across ages. A sample-barcoded 5' primer and a J-beta primer mix were used in a second PCR of roughly 6 to 11 cycles. MiXCR was run by TCRdb on the 5' RACE reads, yielding one entry per CDR3 protein. The sample includes approximately 810,000 distinct CDR3 sequences, under 30% of them seen just once. The sequenced sample was blood. The receptors were gathered from a woman of 80 years or more in good health.

This clonotype was seen many times. This chain uses TRBV7-6 with TRBJ2-5, with D hard to call. The CDR3 loop spans 14 amino acids. Germline lookup yields CDR1 SGHVS and CDR2 FNYEAQ. V lost 5 bases to trimming and J lost 5 bases, with 15 bases between them. The CDR3 is CASSIGPVGETQYF. The CDR3 bases are TGTGCCAGCAGCATCGGGCCGGTTGGGGAGACCCAGTACTTC.

This rearrangement joins TRBV28 to TRBJ2-3, with D possibly TRBD2 on 5 matching bases. The V and J ends lost 1 base and 0 bases respectively, with 11 bases between them. The germline V gene encodes CDR1 MDHEN and CDR2 SYDVKM. The CDR3 loop spans 16 amino acids. This CDR3 is CASSLSGRGSTDTQYF. DNA of the CDR3: TGTGCCAGCAGTTTATCCGGACGGGGAAGCACAGATACGCAGTATTTT.

This clonotype was observed many times. The gene calls are TRBV6-2 or TRBV6-3 and TRBJ2-7; TRBD1 might be the D (6 bases). V shed 5 bases and J shed 6 bases, with 14 bases lying between them. The CDR3 is 13 amino acids. From germline, CDR1 is MNHEY and CDR2 SVGEGT. CDR3 nucleotides: TGTGCCAGCAGTCTAACAGGGATGGCCGAGCAGTACTTC. It encodes CASSLTGMAEQYF.

This clonotype was seen a single time. Germline is not matched at one junction end, which may reflect a read error. This chain joins TRBV7-2 and TRBJ2-5; TRBD2 aligns across 7 bases. Looked up from germline, CDR1 is SGHTA and CDR2 is FQGNSA. This CDR3 has 15 amino acids. CDR3 protein: CANSLRLAGKGTQYF. DNA of the CDR3: TGTGCCAACAGCTTAAGGTTAGCGGGCAAAGGGACCCAGTACTTC.

This clonotype was seen more than once but under ten times. The rearrangement joins TRBV5-1 to TRBJ2-2; D is unclear. V dropped 1 base and J dropped 2 bases, with 9 bases sitting between them. There are 15 residues in the CDR3. The germline gives CDR1 SGHRS, CDR2 YFSETQ. CDR3 protein: CASSLKEGNTGELFF. The CDR3 coding sequence is TGCGCCAGCAGCTTGAAGGAAGGCAACACCGGGGAGCTGTTTTTT. Drawing the rest from reference TRBV5-1 and TRBJ2-2, the complete variable domain is KAGVTQTPRYLIKTRGQQVTLSCSPISGHRSVSWYQQTPGQGLQFLFEYFSETQRNKGNFPGRFSGRQFSNSRSEMNVSTLELGDSALYLCASSLKEGNTGELFFGEGSRLTVL.

This clonotype was found many times. The DNA for the CDR3 is TGCGCCAGCAGCCTTTTAGGGACATCCGACTATGGCTACACCTTC. The encoded protein is CASSLLGTSDYGYTF. The V call is TRBV5-1, the J call TRBJ1-2, with D perhaps TRBD1 (6 bases). The CDR3 has 15 residues. Germline V lookup: CDR1 SGHRS, CDR2 YFSETQ. Trimming pared 4 bases from V and 3 bases from J, leaving 16 bases between.

The chain carries TRBV29-1 and TRBJ1-4; TRBD1 is a possible D gene (5 bases). The germline V and J ends were trimmed by 7 bases and 5 bases, with 14 bases remaining between them. The CDR3 runs to 13 residues. Germline values: CDR1 SQVTM, CDR2 ANQGSEA. In DNA, the CDR3 is TGCAGCGGAAGTCAGGGTACGAATGAAAAACTGTTTTTT. Its protein is CSGSQGTNEKLFF. Full variable domain (outside the CDR3, taken from reference TRBV29-1 and TRBJ1-4): SAVISQKPSRDICQRGTSLTIQCQVDSQVTMMFWYRQQPGQSLTLIATANQGSEATYESGFVIDKFPISRPNLTFSTLTVSNMSPEDSSIYLCSGSQGTNEKLFFGSGTQLSVL.

The CDR3 region is CASSAGTVNSYEQYF. The DNA for the CDR3 is TGTGCCAGCAGCGCAGGGACAGTAAACTCCTACGAGCAGTACTTC. The chain combines TRBV5-5 with TRBJ2-7, with 7 bases identical to TRBD1. Per germline, CDR1 SGHKS and CDR2 YYEKEE (reference sequence). The CDR3 spans 15 residues. The ends lost 4 bases at V and 0 bases at J; junction bases unmatched: 7.

V usage is TRBV29-1 and J usage is TRBJ1-1; 7 bases match TRBD1. CDR3 length equals 12 residues. With V trimmed by 7 bases and J by 5 bases, 7 bases remained unmatched. Germline V lookup: CDR1 SQVTM, CDR2 ANQGSEA. CDR3: CSGVTGRTEAFF. The CDR3, as DNA: TGCAGCGGTGTGACAGGGAGGACTGAAGCTTTCTTT.

About this clonotype: A clone one base away is much larger, so this may be a read error. CDR3 nucleotide sequence: TGTGCCAGCAGCTTGGCCGCGGAGGGGTCCTACAATGAGCAGTACTTC. It encodes CASSLAAEGSYNEQYF. The chain links TRBV5-4 to TRBJ2-5; weak D call: TRBD2 (6 bases). Trimming cost V 0 bases and J 11 bases, with 23 bases left between them. The CDR3 is 16 residues long. Looked up from germline, CDR1 is SGHNT and CDR2 is YYREEE (reference sequence).

This clonotype was seen ten or more times. This chain links TRBV30 with TRBJ2-5; 9 bases are shared with TRBD2. This CDR3 region has 14 residues. In germline, CDR1 is GTSNPN, CDR2 SVGIG (reference sequence). Trimming took 6 bases from V and 3 from J; bases not matched to a gene: 8. CDR3 protein: CACWRRGGEETQYF. The CDR3 DNA is TGTGCCTGTTGGCGGCGGGGGGGAGAAGAGACCCAGTACTTC.

This clonotype showed up many times. The chain recombines TRBV7-2 with TRBJ2-5, with 7 nucleotides matching TRBD1. CDR1 and CDR2 (germline): SGHTA, FQGNSA. The CDR3 contains 14 residues. J lost 7 bases, V lost 5 bases, and 10 bases had no gene match. In nucleotides, the CDR3 is TGTGCCAGCAGCCTACAGACAGGGACGAGGACCCAGTACTTC. It encodes CASSLQTGTRTQYF. The full variable domain, in which reference TRBV7-2 and TRBJ2-5 provide the parts outside the CDR3, is GAGVSQSPSNKVTEKGKDVELRCDPISGHTALYWYRQSLGQGLEFLIYFQGNSAPDKSGLPSDRFSAERTGGSVSTLTIQRTQQEDSAVYLCASSLQTGTRTQYFGPGTRLLVL.

This clonotype was counted only a few times. J is TRBJ1-1 and V is TRBV4-1; 12 positions agree with TRBD1. CDR1 is MGHRA and CDR2 is YSYEKL in the germline V gene. Germline trimming cut 2 bases from V and 5 bases from J; bases unmatched to any gene: 12. This CDR3 has 18 residues. In DNA, the CDR3 is TGCGCCAGCAGCCAAACCGGGACAGGGGGCTTGTATGCGACTGAAGCTTTCTTT. Residues: CASSQTGTGGLYATEAFF.

The V call is TRBV7-9, the J call TRBJ2-5, with D unresolved. This CDR3 region has 14 residues. Trimming stripped 0 bases from V and 4 bases from J, with 9 bases between. Looked up from germline, CDR1 is SEHNR and CDR2 is FQNEAQ (reference sequence). The CDR3 DNA reads as TGTGCCAGCAGCTTAGCGAACGGGCGAGAGACCCAGTACTTC. Its translation is CASSLANGRETQYF. Combining the CDR3 with reference TRBV7-9 and TRBJ2-5 gives the whole variable domain DTGVSQNPRHKITKRGQNVTFRCDPISEHNRLYWYRQTLGQGPEFLTYFQNEAQLEKSRLLSDRFSAERPKGSFSTLEIQRTEQGDSAMYLCASSLANGRETQYFGPGTRLLVL.

This clonotype was counted ten times or more. This sequence joins TRBV6-2 or TRBV6-3 and TRBJ2-7; tentative D call: TRBD2 (6 bases). Looked up from germline, CDR1 is MNHEY and CDR2 is SVGEGT. CDR3 length equals 12 residues. The V and J ends lost 7 bases and 4 bases respectively, with 11 bases between them. Here the CDR3 DNA reads TGTGCCAGCACCCCTGGGACTTACGAGCAGTACTTC. Residues: CASTPGTYEQYF.

Only one count was recorded for this clonotype. This chain links TRBV20-1 with TRBJ1-2; no definite D call. Germline CDR1 reads DFQATT; CDR2 reads SNEGSKA (reference sequence). CDR3 length: 15 residues. Trimming cost V 0 bases and J 4 bases, with 15 bases left between them. CDR3 sequence (DNA): TGCAGTGCTAGAGATAGGGAAAGTGGCGGCTATGGCTACACCTTC. Protein sequence: CSARDRESGGYGYTF.

This clonotype was observed a single time. The chain employs TRBV5-5 and TRBJ2-7, with D possibly TRBD1 on 5 matching bases. Germline V gene data show CDR1 as SGHKS and CDR2 as YYEKEE (reference sequence). This CDR3 is 14 amino acids long. V lost 4 bases and J 2 bases, leaving 13 bases between the germline ends. The CDR3 sequence is CASSLRQLAYEQYF. CDR3 bases: TGTGCCAGCAGCCTCCGACAGCTAGCCTACGAGCAGTACTTC.

This clonotype was counted a single time. The rearrangement uses TRBV11-2 and TRBJ2-1; the match to TRBD2 covers 9 bases. The V gene end was trimmed by 3 bases and the J gene end by 13 bases; junction bases not matched to a gene: 16. This CDR3 spans 16 amino acids. Germline lookup yields CDR1 SGHAT and CDR2 FQNNGV. Here the CDR3 reads CASSFTSGGYGETQFF. CDR3 in DNA: TGTGCCAGCAGCTTTACAAGCGGGGGGTATGGAGAGACCCAGTTCTTC.

This clonotype was seen a few times. V and J are TRBV4-3 and TRBJ2-6; possibly TRBD1 for D (5 bases). The germline V gene encodes CDR1 LGHNA and CDR2 YSLEER. V was pared by 4 bases and J by 4 bases, with 17 bases between. CDR3 length: 17 residues. CDR3 DNA: TGCGCCAGCAGCCGCATCGAAGGGGAACTAGGGGCCAACGTCCTGACTTTC. The encoded protein is CASSRIEGELGANVLTF.

This clonotype was detected a few times. The genes are TRBV19 and TRBJ2-7; 8 nucleotides align to TRBD1. Germline V lookup: CDR1 LNHDA, CDR2 SQIVND (reference sequence). Germline trimming cut 3 bases from V and 7 bases from J; bases unmatched to any gene: 11. The CDR3 is 15 residues long. The DNA of the CDR3 is TGTGCCAGTAGTATCGGACAGGGAAGGGGAGTGGAGCAGTACTTC. Residues: CASSIGQGRGVEQYF.

In its sample, this clonotype was seen many times. V usage is TRBV14 and J usage is TRBJ2-1; 11 bases line up with TRBD2. The germline V gene encodes CDR1 SGHDN and CDR2 FVKESK. V shed 6 bases and J 9 bases; nucleotides not matched to a gene: 10. This CDR3 contains 15 residues. The CDR3 nucleotides read TGTGCCAGCAGTCGTAGCGGGGGGGCTCTTCTTGAGCAGTTCTTC. This sequence encodes CASSRSGGALLEQFF.

In DNA, the CDR3 is TGTGCCAGCACCCTGGGGGTCGTCGGGCACGAGCAGTACTTC. It translates to CASTLGVVGHEQYF. The V gene is TRBV6-5, the J gene TRBJ2-7, with D perhaps given as TRBD1 or TRBD2 (5 bases each). The CDR3 sequence is 14 residues long. Germline CDR1 reads MNHEY; CDR2 reads SVGAGI. V was pared by 7 bases and J by 5 bases, with 18 bases between.

The rearrangement uses TRBV24-1 and TRBJ2-1, with a weak D call TRBD1 (6 bases). V was cut by 4 bases and J by 3 bases, with 21 bases left in between. The CDR3 is made up of 18 amino acids. Germline V lookup: CDR1 KGHDR, CDR2 SFDVKD. The CDR3 DNA reads as TGTGCCACCAGTGACGGACCAAGGGGGAAGGGGAACTACAATGAGCAGTTCTTC. Residues: CATSDGPRGKGNYNEQFF.

This clonotype has at least ten counts. The chain carries TRBV29-1 and TRBJ2-7; D gene ambiguous. Germline V CDR1 and CDR2: SQVTM, ANQGSEA. V was cut by 0 bases and J by 3 bases, with 12 bases left in between. The CDR3 loop spans 14 amino acids. CDR3: CSVEDIVLSYEQYF. CDR3 nucleotide sequence: TGCAGCGTTGAAGACATAGTACTTAGCTACGAGCAGTACTTC.

The table lists this clonotype with a few counts. The chain carries TRBV20-1 and TRBJ2-5, with D unresolved. CDR1 DFQATT and CDR2 SNEGSKA come from the germline V gene (reference sequence). The CDR3 contains 12 residues. V gave up 0 bases and J gave up 5 bases, with 7 bases separating them. In DNA, the CDR3 is TGCAGTGCTAGAGAGGTCCTGGAGACCCAGTACTTC. Amino acid sequence: CSAREVLETQYF.

A few counts support this clonotype. Relative to the germline gene, one junction end is altered; a read error may explain this. The rearrangement uses TRBV7-2 and TRBJ2-3; 15 bases match TRBD2. CDR1 is SGHTA and CDR2 is FQGNSA in the germline V gene. The CDR3 runs to 19 residues. This CDR3 reads CASSWTSGGARPSTDAQYF. In DNA, the CDR3 is TGTGCCAGCAGCTGGACTAGCGGGGGGGCTCGCCCGAGCACAGATGCGCAGTATTTT. Complete variable domain (other parts from reference TRBV7-2 and TRBJ2-3): GAGVSQSPSNKVTEKGKDVELRCDPISGHTALYWYRQSLGQGLEFLIYFQGNSAPDKSGLPSDRFSAERTGGSVSTLTIQRTQQEDSAVYLCASSWTSGGARPSTDAQYFGPGTRLTVL.

This clonotype was seen only a few times. The rearrangement joins TRBV7-2 to TRBJ1-1, with a possible D match to TRBD1 (5 bases). The CDR3 has 15 amino acids. CDR1 SGHTA and CDR2 FQGNSA come from the germline V gene. Trimming removed 0 bases at V and 0 bases at J, with 8 bases between. CDR3 sequence reads: CASSLAGRVNTEAFF. CDR3 nucleotides: TGTGCCAGCAGCTTAGCAGGCAGGGTGAACACTGAAGCTTTCTTT. Using reference TRBV7-2 and TRBJ1-1 for the parts outside the CDR3, the full variable domain is GAGVSQSPSNKVTEKGKDVELRCDPISGHTALYWYRQSLGQGLEFLIYFQGNSAPDKSGLPSDRFSAERTGGSVSTLTIQRTQQEDSAVYLCASSLAGRVNTEAFFGQGTRLTVV.

This clonotype was counted between two and nine times. The chain recombines TRBV18 with TRBJ1-5; D perhaps matches TRBD1 (5 bases). The ends were cut back, 3 bases at V and 1 base at J, with 13 bases in the middle. The CDR3 length is 16 residues. Germline values: CDR1 KGHSH, CDR2 LQKENI. The DNA of the CDR3 is TGTGCCAGCTCACCCGCGGGGCCTAAGAGCAATCAGCCCCAGCATTTT. Its protein product is CASSPAGPKSNQPQHF.

Regarding this clonotype: The junction departs from the called germline gene at one end, perhaps through a read error. J is TRBJ2-5 and V is TRBV7-9, with D possibly TRBD1 on 6 matching bases. Germline-derived CDR1 and CDR2 are SEHNR and FQNEAQ (reference sequence). CDR3 length: 14 amino acids. CDR3 nucleotides: TGTGCCTGCAGCCCCGCGGACAGAAGGGAGACCCAGTACTTC. It encodes CACSPADRRETQYF.